A selection of T cell receptor beta chains follows, all from one sample in a study of T-cell reconstitution after alpha-beta-depleted transplantation in children. TCRdb re-analysed the PCR reads in MiXCR, keeping a single row per CDR3 protein. This table holds 32,000 or so distinct CDR3 sequences, less than 8.5% found once. This material consisted of peripheral blood, taken 60 days after TCRalphabeta/CD19-depleted stem cell transplant. Source of these receptors: a child less than two years old who had a stem cell transplant for acute myeloid leukemia, so the T cells may come from the graft donor. Both conserved end residues are part of each CDR3. Each record gives: D gene, J gene, clone size, V gene, CDR3 length, CDR3 DNA, CDR3 protein. D genes are given only for firm matches. Clone sizes are given selectively: once, few, many, or a class where the clone is expanded.

d_call: -
j_call: TRBJ2-2
clone_size: many
v_call: TRBV21-1
cdr3_length: 16
cdr3_nt: TGTGCCAGCACGATTAGCGGGGGGGGGCACACCGGGGAGCTGTTTTTT
cdr3_aa: CASTISGGGHTGELFF

d_call: -
j_call: TRBJ2-5
clone_size: many
v_call: TRBV7-9
cdr3_length: 12
cdr3_nt: TGTGCCAGCACTTCTTTCGGGGAGACCCAGTACTTC
cdr3_aa: CASTSFGETQYF

d_call: -
j_call: TRBJ2-7
clone_size: many
v_call: TRBV4-3
cdr3_length: 14
cdr3_nt: TGCGCCAGCAGCCAAGGGGTTCTCAGATACGAGCAGTACTTC
cdr3_aa: CASSQGVLRYEQYF

d_call: TRBD2
j_call: TRBJ2-1
clone_size: medium-sized
v_call: TRBV10-3
cdr3_length: 14
cdr3_nt: TGTGCCATCAGTCCCCTAGCGGCCTACAATGAGCAGTTCTTC
cdr3_aa: CAISPLAAYNEQFF

d_call: -
j_call: TRBJ1-1
clone_size: many
v_call: TRBV4-3
cdr3_length: 14
cdr3_nt: TGCGCCAGCAGCCCTGGGATGGATAACACTGAAGCTTTCTTT
cdr3_aa: CASSPGMDNTEAFF

d_call: -
j_call: TRBJ1-5
clone_size: once
v_call: TRBV9
cdr3_length: 12
cdr3_nt: TGTGCCAGCAGCGTAGAGAGTCAGCCCCAGCATTTT
cdr3_aa: CASSVESQPQHF

d_call: -
j_call: TRBJ2-7
clone_size: many
v_call: TRBV7-2
cdr3_length: 15
cdr3_nt: TGTGCCAGCAGCTGGACAAGGGACGGCACCTCCGAGCAGTACTTC
cdr3_aa: CASSWTRDGTSEQYF

d_call: -
j_call: TRBJ1-5
clone_size: -
v_call: TRBV7-9
cdr3_length: 14
cdr3_nt: TGTGCCAGCAGCTTAGTTGGAGGAAATCAGCCCCAGCATTTT
cdr3_aa: CASSLVGGNQPQHF

d_call: -
j_call: TRBJ2-1
clone_size: many
v_call: TRBV7-9
cdr3_length: 15
cdr3_nt: TGTGCCAGCAGGGATTTTCAGGGCTCCTACAATGAGCAGTTCTTC
cdr3_aa: CASRDFQGSYNEQFF

d_call: TRBD1
j_call: TRBJ2-2
clone_size: many
v_call: TRBV7-6
cdr3_length: 16
cdr3_nt: TGTGCCAGCAGCCCAAGGACAGGTCTGAACACCGGGGAGCTGTTTTTT
cdr3_aa: CASSPRTGLNTGELFF

d_call: -
j_call: TRBJ1-5
clone_size: many
v_call: TRBV4-2
cdr3_length: 14
cdr3_nt: TGTGCCAGCAGCCAAGTGGCGGGGAATCAGCCCCAGCATTTT
cdr3_aa: CASSQVAGNQPQHF

d_call: -
j_call: TRBJ1-1
clone_size: many
v_call: TRBV9
cdr3_length: 11
cdr3_nt: TGTGCCAGCGGTGATTTGGTTGAGGCTTTCTTT
cdr3_aa: CASGDLVEAFF

d_call: -
j_call: TRBJ1-5
clone_size: many
v_call: TRBV14
cdr3_length: 13
cdr3_nt: TGTGCCAGCAGCCAAGATGTGGGTCAGCCCCAGCATTTT
cdr3_aa: CASSQDVGQPQHF

d_call: -
j_call: TRBJ2-3
clone_size: many
v_call: TRBV2
cdr3_length: 13
cdr3_nt: TGTGCCAGCAGTGCCTATAGCACAGATACGCAGTATTTT
cdr3_aa: CASSAYSTDTQYF

d_call: -
j_call: TRBJ2-3
clone_size: many
v_call: TRBV5-1
cdr3_length: 12
cdr3_nt: TGCGCCAGCAGCTTTGGGGGTGATACGCAGTATTTT
cdr3_aa: CASSFGGDTQYF

d_call: TRBD2
j_call: TRBJ2-7
clone_size: many
v_call: TRBV11-1
cdr3_length: 13
cdr3_nt: TGTGCCAGCAGCCCGGGGGGTACCTACGAGCAGTACTTC
cdr3_aa: CASSPGGTYEQYF

d_call: -
j_call: TRBJ1-2
clone_size: many
v_call: TRBV7-9
cdr3_length: 15
cdr3_nt: TGTGCCAGCAGCTTACCAACAGGGACGAACTATGGCTACACCTTC
cdr3_aa: CASSLPTGTNYGYTF

d_call: TRBD2
j_call: TRBJ2-1
clone_size: many
v_call: TRBV5-5
cdr3_length: 15
cdr3_nt: TGTGCCAGCAGCTTGGGGCCCGGCGGGGGCAATGAGCAGTTCTTC
cdr3_aa: CASSLGPGGGNEQFF

d_call: -
j_call: TRBJ2-1
clone_size: many
v_call: TRBV4-2
cdr3_length: 15
cdr3_nt: TGTGCCAGCAGCCAAGAGGCGCAGGGAAAGAGTGAGCAGTTCTTC
cdr3_aa: CASSQEAQGKSEQFF

d_call: TRBD1
j_call: TRBJ1-1
clone_size: many
v_call: TRBV10-2
cdr3_length: 14
cdr3_nt: TGCGTCAGCAGGCCGACAGGGATGAACACTGAAGCTTTCTTT
cdr3_aa: CVSRPTGMNTEAFF

d_call: -
j_call: TRBJ2-3
clone_size: few
v_call: TRBV7-2
cdr3_length: 17
cdr3_nt: TGTGCCAGCAGCCTCCCCCGGCCGGGCCCCTGGCCAGATACGCAGTATTTT
cdr3_aa: CASSLPRPGPWPDTQYF

d_call: -
j_call: TRBJ1-1
clone_size: -
v_call: TRBV28
cdr3_length: 15
cdr3_nt: TGTGCCAGCAGTAGCGGGGATTCCTTAAACACTGAAGCTTTCTTT
cdr3_aa: CASSSGDSLNTEAFF

d_call: -
j_call: TRBJ2-3
clone_size: few
v_call: TRBV4-3
cdr3_length: 16
cdr3_nt: TGCGCCAGCAGCCAAGATTCCATTAGCCGGGGGGATACGCAGTATTTT
cdr3_aa: CASSQDSISRGDTQYF

d_call: TRBD1
j_call: TRBJ2-5
clone_size: medium-sized
v_call: TRBV7-9
cdr3_length: 14
cdr3_nt: TGTGCCAGCAGCTTAGCCGGGACAGTCGGGACCCAGTACTTC
cdr3_aa: CASSLAGTVGTQYF

d_call: TRBD2
j_call: TRBJ2-7
clone_size: many
v_call: TRBV12-3/TRBV12-4
cdr3_length: 15
cdr3_nt: TGTGCCAGCCTAGGCAGTAGCGGGGGCTCCTACGAGCAGTACTTC
cdr3_aa: CASLGSSGGSYEQYF